This TCR beta chain was recorded in a study of shared T cell receptors in the human thymus. Here immunoSEQ multiplex PCR was the method, and the copy in TCRdb shows in-frame clones only, minus some. The sample lists 630,000 or so clones; around 87% were seen once. Germline V CDR1 and CDR2: LGHNA, YSLEER. There are 15 residues in the CDR3. These records were also assigned to another study, of human thymus T cells. That paper states: Thymus specimens were resections from corrective heart surgery. Thymic and blood repertoires showed apparently biased V and J gene usage. Related reports documented highly overlapping thymic repertoires among unrelated individuals.

This TCR was sampled from a boy in the first two years of life with a congenital heart defect. Sequenced sample: thymocytes. The rearrangement links TRBV4-3 to TRBJ2-5; TRBD1 matches 9 bases. The J call may be faulty, since TRBJ2-7 better matches the DNA end. CDR3 coding DNA: TGCGCCAGCAGCCACAGGCGGGACAGGGCCTACGAGCAGTACTTC. This encodes CASSHRRDRAYEQYF.